The 10 T cell receptor beta chains reported below all come from one sample, sequenced in a study of monozygotic twins with inflammatory bowel disease. From its re-call of the 5' RACE reads, TCRdb lists each CDR3 protein once, without DNA. This sample's clone table lists about 300,000 distinct CDR3 sequences. Specimen: blood. The origin of the receptors is a human donor with ulcerative colitis or Crohn's disease, or a healthy co-twin of an affected twin (not recorded which).

The chain combines TRBV19 with TRBJ2-7; TCRdb gives TRBD1 as the D gene, but with no DNA this cannot be confirmed. CDR1 is LNHDA and CDR2 is SQIVND in the germline V gene (reference sequence). This CDR3 is 14 amino acids long. The CDR3 is CASRPLGRSYEQYF.

The chain has TRBV5-1 and TRBJ2-3; TCRdb returns TRBD1, unconfirmable since there is no DNA. Per germline, CDR1 SGHRS and CDR2 YFSETQ. The CDR3 runs to 16 residues. CDR3: CASSTWSGDYTDTQYF.

The genes are TRBV4-2 and TRBJ2-1; the TRBD2 assignment by TCRdb is unverifiable without DNA. There are 19 residues in the CDR3. Germline V gene lookup returns CDR1 LGHNA and CDR2 YNFKEQ. The CDR3 sequence is CASTAGLAGGGRSYNEQFF.

V usage is TRBV5-1 and J usage is TRBJ2-5; TCRdb gives TRBD2 as the D gene, but with no DNA this cannot be confirmed. Germline V CDR1 and CDR2: SGHRS, YFSETQ. There are 15 residues in the CDR3. The CDR3 sequence: CASSFGGGPGETQYF.

This chain connects TRBV12-3 or TRBV12-4 to TRBJ1-3; absent DNA, TCRdb's TRBD1 call cannot be checked. This CDR3 contains 17 residues. CDR3 sequence: CASIGRGQGESGNTIYF.

This sequence joins TRBV6-5 and TRBJ2-1; TCRdb outputs TRBD2, but without DNA this stays unchecked. Germline-derived CDR1 and CDR2 are MNHEY and SVGAGI. The length of the CDR3 is 15 residues. This chain's CDR3 is CASSYSGREGDEQFF.

The chain joins TRBV9 to TRBJ2-6; the TCRdb D gene call, TRBD1, has no DNA to confirm it. The length of the CDR3 is 20 residues. Germline values: CDR1 SGDLS, CDR2 YYNGEE. CDR3 amino acids: CASSVDRHRGAGSGANVLTF.

The chain has TRBV7-9 and TRBJ2-3; TCRdb indicates TRBD1, and absent DNA this call remains unverified. This CDR3 is built from 14 residues. The germline V gene encodes CDR1 SEHNR and CDR2 FQNEAQ (reference sequence). The CDR3 sequence is CASSFAGIEDTQYF.

This chain uses TRBV27 with TRBJ2-6; TCRdb lists TRBD2, though no DNA is available to test this call. Germline CDR1 is MNHEY and CDR2 is SMNVEV (reference sequence). The CDR3 is 14 residues long. The CDR3 loop is CASSPASGANVLTF.

V usage is TRBV5-1 and J usage is TRBJ1-5; TCRdb's D gene call, TRBD1, goes unchecked for lack of DNA. Germline assignment: CDR1 SGHRS and CDR2 YFSETQ. The CDR3 sequence is 15 residues long. The CDR3 loop reads CASSLATGGYQPQHF.